This T cell receptor (beta chain) was recorded in a study of cytomegalovirus exposure and HLA in healthy donors. This PCR relied on a set of 60 Vbeta primers and 13 Jbeta primers. The method was immunoSEQ multiplex PCR; TCRdb's version includes in-frame clones alone and lacks a portion of them. The sample gives around 140,000 clones, roughly 80% of which show up once; roughly 1% is in the top ten. This TCR was sampled from a woman in her sixties or seventies in good health and CMV-seronegative. What was sequenced was PBMCs.

The CDR3 here is CASRFRENQPQHF. Written as DNA, the CDR3 is TGTGCCAGCAGATTTCGAGAGAATCAGCCCCAGCATTTT. This chain joins TRBV2 and TRBJ1-5; D not resolved. Germline V gene data show CDR1 as SNHLY and CDR2 as FYNNEI. Trimming removed 6 bases at V and 4 bases at J, with 10 bases between. CDR3 size: 13 residues.